This paragraph reports one TCR beta chain. This record belongs to a study of blood T cell repertoires in COVID-19. Clones were read by immunoSEQ multiplex PCR, and TCRdb kept only the in-frame ones, dropping some. The repertoire holds 380,000 or so clones, approximately 88% seen once, with over 2% in the top ten. The receptor was isolated from a woman aged 40 to 50 with acute COVID-19. Sequencing input: PBMCs or T cells enriched from blood (not recorded which).

CDR3 DNA sequence: TGTGCCAGCTCCGCAAGCGGCCTACCCTACGAGCAGTACTTC. This codes for CASSASGLPYEQYF. This rearrangement joins TRBV6-5 to TRBJ2-7; D may be TRBD2 (5 bases). CDR3 length: 14 amino acids. Trimming removed 8 bases at V and 2 bases at J, with 16 bases between. CDR1 and CDR2 (germline): MNHEY, SVGAGI.